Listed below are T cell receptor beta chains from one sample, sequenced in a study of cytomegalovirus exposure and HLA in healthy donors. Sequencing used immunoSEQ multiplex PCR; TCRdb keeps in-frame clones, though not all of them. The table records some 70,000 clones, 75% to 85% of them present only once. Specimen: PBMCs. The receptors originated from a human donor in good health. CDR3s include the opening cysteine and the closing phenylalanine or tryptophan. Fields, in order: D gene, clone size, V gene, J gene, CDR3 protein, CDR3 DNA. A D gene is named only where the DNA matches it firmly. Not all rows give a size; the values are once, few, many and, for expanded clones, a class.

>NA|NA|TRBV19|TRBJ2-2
CASDRNTGELFF
TGTGCCAGTGACAGGAACACCGGGGAGCTGTTTTTT
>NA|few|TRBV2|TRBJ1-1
CASSGQLNTEAFF
TGTGCCAGCAGTGGACAGCTGAACACTGAAGCTTTCTTT
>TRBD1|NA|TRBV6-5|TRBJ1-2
CASSYLGTALVGYTF
TGTGCCAGCAGTTACCTCGGGACAGCCCTCGTTGGCTACACCTTC
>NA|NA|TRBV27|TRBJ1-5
CASSFTGNQPQHF
TGTGCCAGCAGTTTTACGGGGAATCAGCCCCAGCATTTT
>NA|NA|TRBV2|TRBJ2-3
CATHLETGRADTQYF
TGTGCCACCCACCTGGAAACAGGGAGGGCAGATACGCAGTATTTT
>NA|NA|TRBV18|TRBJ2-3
CASSPLNPVPTDTQYF
TGTGCCAGCTCACCGTTAAATCCAGTACCCACAGATACGCAGTATTTT
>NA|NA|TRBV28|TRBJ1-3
CASSPDTYSGNTIYF
TGTGCCAGCAGCCCAGACACCTACTCTGGAAACACCATATATTTT
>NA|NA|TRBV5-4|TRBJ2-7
CASSSQVTYEQYF
TGTGCCAGCAGCTCCCAGGTTACCTACGAGCAGTACTTC
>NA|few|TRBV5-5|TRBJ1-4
CASSFPATNEKLFF
TGTGCCAGCAGCTTCCCGGCAACTAATGAAAAACTGTTTTTT
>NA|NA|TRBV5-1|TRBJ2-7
CASIRTGTYEQYF
TGCGCCAGCATCAGGACTGGGACCTACGAGCAGTACTTC
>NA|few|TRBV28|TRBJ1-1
CASSWGGVSSNTEAFF
TGTGCCAGCAGCTGGGGGGGGGTCAGCTCGAACACTGAAGCTTTCTTT
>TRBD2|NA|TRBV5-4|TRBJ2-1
CASSLETVRGGSGNEQFF
TGTGCCAGCAGCTTGGAAACGGTCCGGGGGGGCAGCGGGAATGAGCAGTTCTTC
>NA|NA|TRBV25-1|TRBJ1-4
CASSLAGGYEKLFF
TGTGCCAGCAGTTTGGCAGGAGGGTATGAAAAACTGTTTTTT
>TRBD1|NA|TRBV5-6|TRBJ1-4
CASSWGQGPNEKLFF
TGTGCCAGCAGCTGGGGACAGGGCCCTAATGAAAAACTGTTTTTT
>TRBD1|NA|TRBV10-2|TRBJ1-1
CASKTGQGKTEAFF
TGCGCCAGCAAAACAGGACAGGGTAAAACTGAAGCTTTCTTT
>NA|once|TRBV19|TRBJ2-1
CASSARMKGVDEQFF
TGTGCCAGTAGTGCTCGAATGAAGGGAGTCGATGAGCAGTTCTTC
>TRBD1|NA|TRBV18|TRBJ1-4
CASSPKQWTGAQTNEKLFF
TGTGCCAGCTCACCCAAGCAGTGGACAGGGGCACAGACTAATGAAAAACTGTTTTTT
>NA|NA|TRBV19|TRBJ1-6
CANIAGVLNSPLHF
TGTGCCAATATCGCAGGGGTCTTAAATTCACCCCTCCACTTT
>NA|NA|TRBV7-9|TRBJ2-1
CASSASNEQFF
TGTGCCAGCAGCGCCAGCAATGAGCAGTTCTTC
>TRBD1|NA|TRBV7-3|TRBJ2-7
CASSLGDRPYEQYF
TGTGCCAGCAGCTTGGGGGACAGACCCTACGAGCAGTACTTC
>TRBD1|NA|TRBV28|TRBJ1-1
CASSELGTGLEAFF
TGTGCCAGCAGTGAATTAGGGACAGGGCTAGAAGCTTTCTTT
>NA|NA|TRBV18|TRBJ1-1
CASSQQSFRNTEAFF
TGTGCCAGCTCCCAACAATCCTTCAGGAACACTGAAGCTTTCTTT
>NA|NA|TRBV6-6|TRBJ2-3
CASRGALGAADTQYF
TGTGCCAGCAGGGGGGCTTTGGGGGCAGCAGATACGCAGTATTTT
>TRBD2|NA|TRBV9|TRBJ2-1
CASSVGGAGGYNEQFF
TGTGCCAGCAGCGTAGGAGGAGCGGGGGGTTACAATGAGCAGTTCTTC
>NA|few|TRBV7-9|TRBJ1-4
CASSLGLAGNEKLFF
TGTGCCAGCAGCTTAGGGCTAGCTGGGAATGAAAAACTGTTTTTT
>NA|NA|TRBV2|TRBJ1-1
CASSEDWRYTEAFF
TGTGCCAGCAGTGAAGACTGGCGGTACACTGAAGCTTTCTTT
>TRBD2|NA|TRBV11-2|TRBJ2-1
CASSSIVSGGQFF
TGTGCCAGCAGCTCGATAGTCAGCGGGGGGCAGTTCTTC
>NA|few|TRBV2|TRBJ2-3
CASSEAAGVSTQYF
TGTGCCAGCAGTGAAGCTGCAGGGGTCAGTACGCAGTATTTT
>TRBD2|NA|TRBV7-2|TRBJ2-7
CASSPILAGAYEQYF
TGTGCCAGCAGCCCAATACTAGCGGGGGCCTACGAGCAGTACTTC
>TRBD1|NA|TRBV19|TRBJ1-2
CASGKGQGFGYTF
TGTGCCAGTGGAAAAGGACAGGGCTTTGGCTACACCTTC
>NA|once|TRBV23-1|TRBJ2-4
CASSQWDTGSCGAKNIQYF
TGCGCCAGCAGTCAATGGGACACTGGGTCTTGTGGGGCCAAAAACATTCAGTACTTC
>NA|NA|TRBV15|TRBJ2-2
CATSRDRGHGELFF
TGTGCCACCAGCAGAGATCGGGGTCACGGGGAGCTGTTTTTT
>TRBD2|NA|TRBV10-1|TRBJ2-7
CASSEGSGGHYEQYF
TGCGCCAGCAGTGAAGGTAGCGGGGGGCACTACGAGCAGTACTTC
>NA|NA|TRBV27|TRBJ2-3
CASSLDGGYNTQYF
TGTGCCAGCAGTCTCGATGGGGGGTATAATACGCAGTATTTT
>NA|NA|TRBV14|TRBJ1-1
CASSPRTWGITEAFF
TGTGCCAGCAGCCCACGAACGTGGGGCATCACTGAAGCTTTCTTT
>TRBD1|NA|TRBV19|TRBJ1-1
CASTGQHLMNTEAFF
TGTGCCAGTACGGGACAGCATCTCATGAACACTGAAGCTTTCTTT
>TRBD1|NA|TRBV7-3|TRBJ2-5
CASSLGTGLQETQYF
TGTGCCAGCAGCTTGGGGACAGGGCTCCAAGAGACCCAGTACTTC
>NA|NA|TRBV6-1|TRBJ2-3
CASSEWSGVDTQYF
TGTGCCAGCAGTGAATGGTCAGGGGTAGATACGCAGTATTTT
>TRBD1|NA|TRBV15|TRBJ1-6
CATSRTRTGNSPLHF
TGTGCCACCAGCAGAACCCGGACAGGGAATTCACCCCTCCACTTT
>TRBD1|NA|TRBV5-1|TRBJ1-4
CASSQGQVNEKLFF
TGCGCCAGCAGCCAGGGACAGGTTAATGAAAAACTGTTTTTT
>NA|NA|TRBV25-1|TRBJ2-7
CASSDPGVEQYF
TGTGCCAGCAGTGACCCGGGGGTAGAGCAGTACTTC
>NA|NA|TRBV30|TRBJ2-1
CAWSDSGREQFF
TGTGCCTGGAGTGACAGCGGTCGGGAGCAGTTCTTC
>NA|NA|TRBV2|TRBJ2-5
CASSPQMYQETQYF
TGTGCCAGCAGTCCACAGATGTACCAAGAGACCCAGTACTTC
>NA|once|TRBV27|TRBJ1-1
CASSPLGGPNTEAFF
TGTGCCAGCAGCCCCCTTGGAGGCCCGAACACTGAAGCTTTCTTT
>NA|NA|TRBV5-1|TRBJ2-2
CASSEDYSTTGELFF
TGCGCCAGCAGCGAGGACTATTCCACAACCGGGGAGCTGTTTTTT
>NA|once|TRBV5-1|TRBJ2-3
CASSLGDYTDTQYF
TGCGCCAGCAGCTTGGGCGACTACACAGATACGCAGTATTTT
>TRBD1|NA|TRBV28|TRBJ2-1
CASRGQRNEQFF
TGTGCCAGCAGGGGACAGCGGAATGAGCAGTTCTTC
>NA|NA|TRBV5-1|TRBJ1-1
CASSVVGDTEAFF
TGCGCCAGCAGCGTGGTAGGGGACACTGAAGCTTTCTTT
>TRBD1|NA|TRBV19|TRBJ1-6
CASSTDRDPLSPLHF
TGTGCCAGTAGCACCGACAGGGACCCTCTTTCACCCCTCCACTTT
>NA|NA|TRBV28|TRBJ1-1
CASSLFFPEAFF
TGTGCCAGCAGTTTATTCTTCCCTGAAGCTTTCTTT
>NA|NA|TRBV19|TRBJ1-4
CASSAGAATNEKLFF
TGTGCCAGTAGTGCTGGGGCGGCAACTAATGAAAAACTGTTTTTT
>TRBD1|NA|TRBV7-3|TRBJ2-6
CASSLGPAGGSGANVLTF
TGTGCCAGCAGCTTAGGGCCGGCAGGGGGCTCTGGGGCCAACGTCCTGACTTTC
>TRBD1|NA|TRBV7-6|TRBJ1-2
CASSLSPGQGEGYTF
TGTGCCAGCAGCTTAAGTCCGGGACAGGGTGAGGGCTACACCTTC
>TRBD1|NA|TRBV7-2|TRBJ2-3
CASSATRTGGGTQYF
TGTGCCAGCAGCGCCACCAGGACAGGGGGCGGTACGCAGTATTTT
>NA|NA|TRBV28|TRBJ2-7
CASSSRDSSYEQYF
TGTGCCAGCAGTTCTCGCGATAGCTCCTACGAGCAGTACTTC
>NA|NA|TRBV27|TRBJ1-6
CASSLKGVNSPLHF
TGTGCCAGCAGTTTAAAGGGGGTAAATTCACCCCTCCACTTT
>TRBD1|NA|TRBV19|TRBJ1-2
CASSAPGQGGGYTF
TGTGCCAGTAGTGCCCCGGGACAGGGGGGTGGCTACACCTTC
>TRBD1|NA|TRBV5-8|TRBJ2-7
CASSLGQGPYEQYF
TGTGCCAGCAGCCTCGGACAGGGCCCCTACGAGCAGTACTTC
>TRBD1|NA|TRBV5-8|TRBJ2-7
CASSLARDRGRWEQYF
TGTGCCAGCAGCTTGGCCCGGGACAGGGGGCGATGGGAGCAGTACTTC
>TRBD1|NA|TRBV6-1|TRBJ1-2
CASRDSQGKWSYTF
TGTGCCAGCAGGGACTCACAGGGGAAGTGGAGCTACACCTTC